This T cell receptor (beta chain) derives from a study of neurological immune-mediated disorders. This clonotype was seen a few times. Antigen: not known. Study-wide results and limits: TCR clonal expansion peaked in HTLV-1-associated myelopathy patients and was lowest in multiple sclerosis patients.

Trimming at V came to 2 bases and at J to 1 base, leaving 3 bases not matched to a gene. Germline assignment: CDR1 SGHTA and CDR2 FQGNSA. The CDR3 consists of 15 residues. TCRdb re-analysed the 5' RACE reads in MiXCR, keeping a single row per CDR3 protein. Of more than 20,000 distinct CDR3 sequences listed, 15% were seen once; the top ten hold roughly 15%. The sequenced sample consisted of PBMCs. This TCR was recovered from a female donor with HTLV-1-associated myelopathy (HAM/TSP). The chain employs TRBV7-2 and TRBJ2-5; 8 bases are shared with TRBD2. In nucleotides, the CDR3 is TGTGCCAGCAGCTTAATGGCGGGGGGCCAAGAGACCCAGTACTTC. It codes for CASSLMAGGQETQYF.